Listed here are 19 T cell receptor beta chains from one sample, sequenced in a study of blood T cell repertoires in COVID-19. Clones were sequenced by immunoSEQ multiplex PCR, and TCRdb holds only the in-frame ones, with some missing. The sample has just under 350,000 clones; more than 75% are singletons. Sequenced material: peripheral blood. The receptors were gathered from a woman aged 45-59 years with COVID-19, enrolled during active disease.

This chain connects TRBV7-9 to TRBJ2-1; 8 bases fit TRBD2. V gave up 5 bases and J gave up 6 bases; unmatched junction bases: 15. CDR1 is SEHNR and CDR2 is FQNEAQ in the germline V gene (reference sequence). The CDR3 contains 17 residues. CDR3 loop: CASSPSGSGGGGNEQFF. The CDR3 DNA is TGTGCCAGCAGCCCCAGCGGGAGTGGGGGTGGGGGCAATGAGCAGTTCTTC.

The V and J genes are TRBV18 and TRBJ1-4; D not resolved. CDR1 KGHSH and CDR2 LQKENI come from the germline V gene. The V gene lost 6 bases and the J gene lost 3 bases, with 11 bases spanning the gap. The CDR3 loop spans 14 amino acids. CDR3 DNA: TGTGCCAGCTCCAGCAGCGGGTCTAATGAAAAACTGTTTTTT. Translating gives CASSSSGSNEKLFF.

V is TRBV9 and J is TRBJ2-2; a weak D match, TRBD1 (6 bases). V lost 1 base and J 0 bases, leaving 7 bases between the germline ends. There are 15 residues in the CDR3. The germline CDR1 and CDR2 sequences are SGDLS and YYNGEE. The CDR3 spells CASSVRGTNTGELFF. Written as DNA, the CDR3 is TGTGCCAGCAGCGTAAGGGGGACGAACACCGGGGAGCTGTTTTTT. The full variable domain, in which reference TRBV9 and TRBJ2-2 provide the parts outside the CDR3, is DSGVTQTPKHLITATGQRVTLRCSPRSGDLSVYWYQQSLDQGLQFLIQYYNGEERAKGNILERFSAQQFPDLHSELNLSSLELGDSALYFCASSVRGTNTGELFFGEGSRLTVL.

The V call is TRBV10-3, the J call TRBJ2-7; D is perhaps TRBD1 (6 bases). V lost 7 bases, J lost 6 bases, and 13 bases lay in between. In germline, CDR1 is ENHRY, CDR2 SYGVKD. The CDR3 is 12 amino acids. Written as DNA, the CDR3 is TGTGCCATCAAGGGGGTACGGGTCGAGCAGTACTTC. As protein: CAIKGVRVEQYF.

The chain uses TRBV6-6 and TRBJ2-7, with a tentative D call TRBD1 (5 bases). Germline V gene data show CDR1 as MNHNY and CDR2 as SVGAGI (reference sequence). V was cut by 7 bases and J by 6 bases, with 19 bases left in between. This CDR3 region has 14 residues. The CDR3 DNA reads TGTGCCAGCACCCTCCAGGGCATCGGCGGCGAGCAGTACTTC. It is translated as CASTLQGIGGEQYF.

This chain connects TRBV7-9 to TRBJ1-2; no reliable D call. Germline assignment: CDR1 SEHNR and CDR2 FQNEAQ (reference sequence). The CDR3 consists of 12 residues. Trimming removed 4 bases from V and 4 bases from J, with 7 bases in between. CDR3 coding DNA: TGTGCCAGCAGCTCCGGGTCCTATGGCTACACCTTC. Its translation: CASSSGSYGYTF. The variable domain in full, completed from reference TRBV7-9 and TRBJ1-2, reads DTGVSQNPRHKITKRGQNVTFRCDPISEHNRLYWYRQTLGQGPEFLTYFQNEAQLEKSRLLSDRFSAERPKGSFSTLEIQRTEQGDSAMYLCASSSGSYGYTFGSGTRLTVV.

This rearrangement joins TRBV9 to TRBJ2-7; D possibly corresponds to TRBD2 (5 bases). V was clipped by 0 bases and J by 0 bases, with 31 bases between them. Per germline, CDR1 SGDLS and CDR2 YYNGEE. The CDR3 spans 22 residues. The CDR3 here is CASSVELGEGLLLRAYSYEQYF. Here the CDR3 DNA reads TGTGCCAGCAGCGTAGAACTGGGCGAGGGTTTACTCTTGCGGGCTTACTCCTACGAGCAGTACTTC.

The chain joins TRBV10-2 to TRBJ2-7; 8 bases are a match to TRBD2. Germline-derived CDR1 and CDR2 are WSHSY and SAAADI. The CDR3 covers 14 residues. The trim removed 6 bases at V and 5 bases at J, leaving 9 bases unmatched. CDR3 residues: CASSLISGSHEQYF. CDR3 DNA: TGCGCCAGCAGCCTAATCAGCGGGAGCCACGAGCAGTACTTC.

The rearrangement links TRBV11-2 to TRBJ2-2; 7 bases fit TRBD2. CDR1 is SGHAT, CDR2 FQNNGV, per germline. The CDR3 runs 16 residues. V lost 5 bases, J lost 5 bases, and 11 bases stayed unmatched. CDR3 in DNA: TGTGCCAGCAGCCCCGCAGGCGGGAGAGTAACCGGGGAGCTGTTTTTT. It yields the protein CASSPAGGRVTGELFF.

The rearrangement links TRBV6-6 to TRBJ2-7; 13 bases agree with TRBD2. Per the germline V gene, CDR1 is MNHNY and CDR2 is SVGAGI (reference sequence). This CDR3 comprises 15 residues. J gave up 6 bases and V 0 bases, and 2 bases lay outside the gene matches. CDR3 sequence (DNA): TGTGCCAGCAGTTACTCGGGACTAGCGGGATTCGAGCAGTACTTC. It specifies CASSYSGLAGFEQYF.

A remark on this clone: Other nucleotide sequences from this sample produce the same CDR3. This chain links TRBV12-3 or TRBV12-4 with TRBJ1-1; D is unclear. CDR3 size: 12 residues. V lost 3 bases, J lost 5 bases, and 7 bases lay in between. The chain's CDR3 is CASSFSGTEAFF. The CDR3 nucleotides read TGTGCCAGCAGTTTTAGCGGGACTGAAGCTTTCTTT.

The table lists this clone with a few counts. CDR3 sequence: CASSQEVRVRTTDTQYF. CDR3 nucleotides: TGTGCCAGCAGCCAAGAGGTCCGGGTACGAACCACAGATACGCAGTATTTT. The chain uses TRBV4-2 and TRBJ2-3; D is unclear. V was clipped by 0 bases and J by 2 bases, with 15 bases between them. CDR3 length: 17 amino acids. The germline V gene has CDR1 LGHNA and CDR2 YNFKEQ.

The chain recombines TRBV24-1 with TRBJ1-6, with a tentative D call TRBD1 (5 bases). This CDR3 region has 20 residues. The germline V gene has CDR1 KGHDR and CDR2 SFDVKD. V was pared by 0 bases and J by 8 bases, with 25 bases between. Here the CDR3 reads CATSDLEAARRGGGDSPLHF. The CDR3 nucleotides read TGTGCCACCAGTGATTTGGAGGCAGCCAGGCGCGGGGGAGGGGATTCACCCCTCCACTTT.

The CDR3 sequence is CATSGRTGVTEAFF. The CDR3 region has the DNA TGTGCCACCAGCGGGCGGACAGGGGTCACTGAAGCTTTCTTT. V and J are TRBV15 and TRBJ1-1; 9 nucleotides line up with TRBD1. V dropped 5 bases and J dropped 4; count of bases not matched to a gene: 5. Germline CDR1 is LNHNV and CDR2 is YYDKDF (reference sequence). This CDR3 contains 14 residues.

The rearrangement links TRBV3-1 (or the pseudogene TRBV3-2) to TRBJ2-2; D may be TRBD2 (5 bases). This CDR3 comprises 15 residues. Trimming left V 3 bases short and J 4 bases short, with 12 bases between. Germline V gene data show CDR1 as LGHDT and CDR2 as YNNKEL (reference sequence). For the CDR3, the DNA is TGTGCCAGCAGCCAGACTCCCCTAGCCACCGGGGAGCTGTTTTTT. This codes for CASSQTPLATGELFF.

This chain joins TRBV5-6 and TRBJ1-1; no clear D. The CDR3 has 11 amino acids. The V gene's germline CDR1 is SGHDT and CDR2 YYEEEE. The V end was cut by 6 bases, the J end by 7 bases, with 10 bases between. The CDR3 protein is CASTKSGEAFF. The CDR3 DNA follows: TGTGCCAGCACTAAATCCGGTGAAGCTTTCTTT. The full variable domain, its missing parts supplied by reference TRBV5-6 and TRBJ1-1, is DAGVTQSPTHLIKTRGQQVTLRCSPKSGHDTVSWYQQALGQGPQFIFQYYEEEERQRGNFPDRFSGHQFPNYSSELNVNALLLGDSALYLCASTKSGEAFFGQGTRLTVV.

The chain couples TRBV5-1 to TRBJ2-3; D may be TRBD2 (6 bases). Germline values: CDR1 SGHRS, CDR2 YFSETQ. V lost 0 bases and J 4 bases, leaving 21 bases between the germline ends. This CDR3 contains 18 residues. Written as DNA, the CDR3 is TGCGCCAGCAGCTTGGACAATCGGGCTAGCGCCCTCGCAGATACGCAGTATTTT. As protein: CASSLDNRASALADTQYF. Combining the CDR3 with reference TRBV5-1 and TRBJ2-3 gives the whole variable domain KAGVTQTPRYLIKTRGQQVTLSCSPISGHRSVSWYQQTPGQGLQFLFEYFSETQRNKGNFPGRFSGRQFSNSRSEMNVSTLELGDSALYLCASSLDNRASALADTQYFGPGTRLTVL.

The chain uses TRBV19 and TRBJ1-2, with D perhaps matching TRBD1 (6 bases). This CDR3 comprises 13 residues. V was clipped by 5 bases and J by 7 bases, with 14 bases between them. From germline, CDR1 is LNHDA and CDR2 SQIVND (reference sequence). Here the CDR3 DNA reads TGTGCCAGTAGTCTAGGACAGTTTGCTGGCTACACCTTC. This sequence encodes CASSLGQFAGYTF.

In its sample, this clone was seen a few times. The chain uses TRBV3-1 (or the pseudogene TRBV3-2) and TRBJ1-3; 7 nucleotides match TRBD1. V was pared by 4 bases and J by 7 bases, with 10 bases of the junction left unmatched. The CDR3 sequence is 15 residues long. CDR1 is LGHDT and CDR2 is YNNKEL in the germline V gene (reference sequence). CDR3 in amino acids: CASSPHRGLPNTIYF. CDR3 nucleotides: TGTGCCAGCAGCCCACACAGGGGTCTCCCGAACACCATATATTTT.